The 20 T cell receptor beta chains listed next were all sequenced from one sample in a study of cytomegalovirus exposure and HLA in healthy donors (dated 2017 in TCRdb). Libraries came from the immunoSEQ multiplex PCR assay. For the multiplex PCR, a mixture combining 60 forward primers for TCR Vbeta segments and 13 reverse primers for TCR Jbeta segments was used. In its TCRdb copy, this immuneACCESS table keeps in-frame sequences only and misses some clones. Where compared with another copy, unresolved V genes explain less than half of these, and the others have no known cause. A total of roughly 180,000 clones appear in this sample, about 77% of them only once. The ten top clones hold approximately 1.3% of the sample. Sequencing was done on a sample of PBMCs. The receptors were gathered from a man under 40 in good health and CMV-seronegative.

Of note for this clone: Within the sample, other DNA sequences also encode this same CDR3. The rearrangement uses TRBV10-3 and TRBJ2-5, with 8 bases aligning to TRBD2. In germline, CDR1 is ENHRY, CDR2 SYGVKD. The CDR3 consists of 13 residues. CDR3: CATTGGGQETQYF. The CDR3 coding sequence is TGTGCGACAACCGGGGGGGGCCAAGAGACCCAGTACTTC.

The chain has TRBV7-9 and TRBJ2-3; 13 bases match TRBD2. Germline values: CDR1 SEHNR, CDR2 FQNEAQ (reference sequence). V lost 5 bases, J lost 6 bases, and 8 bases stayed unmatched. The CDR3 is made up of 16 amino acids. In nucleotides, the CDR3 is TGTGCCAGCAGCCCGCGGACTAGCGGGAGAGGGGATACGCAGTATTTT. It specifies CASSPRTSGRGDTQYF.

The chain has TRBV30 and TRBJ2-7; 7 bases fit TRBD2. V lost 0 bases to trimming and J lost 2 bases; unmatched junction nucleotides: 22. The CDR3 runs to 20 residues. Germline CDR1 GTSNPN, CDR2 SVGIG (reference sequence). CDR3 residues: CAWSVLFNGLAEKNPYEQYF. DNA of the CDR3: TGTGCCTGGAGTGTACTCTTTAATGGTCTAGCGGAGAAAAATCCCTACGAGCAGTACTTC.

V and J are TRBV5-4 and TRBJ1-1, with 8 bases aligning to TRBD1. CDR3 length: 14 residues. V trimming: 3 bases; J trimming: 2 bases; junction bases outside the gene matches: 3. Germline V gene data show CDR1 as SGHNT and CDR2 as YYREEE (reference sequence). The CDR3 DNA reads as TGTGCCAGCAGCTCGGACAGGGTCAACACTGAAGCTTTCTTT. Protein product: CASSSDRVNTEAFF. The full variable domain, its missing parts supplied by reference TRBV5-4 and TRBJ1-1, is ETGVTQSPTHLIKTRGQQVTLRCSSQSGHNTVSWYQQALGQGPQFIFQYYREEENGRGNFPPRFSGLQFPNYSSELNVNALELDDSALYLCASSSDRVNTEAFFGQGTRLTVV.

This chain connects TRBV4-3 to TRBJ2-1; possible D gene TRBD2, 8 bases. The CDR3 has 17 amino acids. The germline V gene encodes CDR1 LGHNA and CDR2 YSLEER. V lost 3 bases, J lost 7 bases, and 22 bases lay in between. CDR3 sequence reads: CASSQAGGVAGRNEQFF. CDR3 coding DNA: TGCGCCAGCAGCCAGGCAGGGGGGGTAGCGGGACGGAATGAGCAGTTCTTC.

This sequence joins TRBV7-2 and TRBJ1-1; D possibly corresponds to TRBD1 (5 bases). Germline values: CDR1 SGHTA, CDR2 FQGNSA. The ends were cut back, 5 bases at V and 6 bases at J, with 10 bases in the middle. CDR3 length: 12 residues. Here the CDR3 DNA reads TGTGCCAGCAGCCCGGGGGGGGCTGAAGCTTTCTTT. Translating gives CASSPGGAEAFF.

V gene TRBV6-6 combines with J gene TRBJ2-7, with D possibly matching TRBD2 (5 bases). Germline CDR1 and CDR2: MNHNY and SVGAGI (reference sequence). V shed 2 bases and J shed 2 bases, with 10 bases lying between them. CDR3 length: 14 residues. CDR3 in amino acids: CASSYREPTYEQYF. The CDR3 region has the DNA TGTGCCAGCAGTTACAGGGAGCCTACCTACGAGCAGTACTTC.

The genes are TRBV29-1 and TRBJ2-7; possibly TRBD2 for D (5 bases). V was pared by 2 bases and J by 2 bases, with 25 bases between. Germline CDR1 is SQVTM and CDR2 is ANQGSEA. This CDR3 contains 18 residues. CDR3 nucleotide sequence: TGCAGCGTTGAATTTGGGCTCAAACCTCTAGGGAGCACCTACGAGCAGTACTTC. Translating it yields CSVEFGLKPLGSTYEQYF.

This chain joins TRBV5-1 and TRBJ2-6; maybe TRBD2 (6 bases). CDR3 length equals 16 residues. V was trimmed by 1 base and J by 3 bases, leaving 11 bases between them. Germline CDR1 is SGHRS and CDR2 is YFSETQ. The CDR3 bases are TGCGCCAGCAGCTTGTCGGGGGATGGTGGGGCCAACGTCCTGACTTTC. It specifies CASSLSGDGGANVLTF.

The table lists this clone with a count of one. This chain connects TRBV28 to TRBJ1-1, with D perhaps TRBD1 (5 bases). The V end lost 6 bases, the J end lost 9 bases, and 17 bases lay between the germline ends. The CDR3 is 13 residues long. Germline CDR1 reads MDHEN; CDR2 reads SYDVKM. CDR3 coding DNA: TGTGCCAGCAGCTACTTCAGGGTTGCGCAAGCTTTCTTT. Translating it yields CASSYFRVAQAFF.

V is TRBV6-5 and J is TRBJ2-4; 14 nucleotides match TRBD2. The CDR3 runs 14 residues. V dropped 5 bases and J dropped 9; count of bases not matched to a gene: 3. Per germline, CDR1 MNHEY and CDR2 SVGAGI. The CDR3 is CASSRGLAGAIQYF. The CDR3 DNA reads as TGTGCCAGCAGTAGGGGACTAGCGGGGGCCATTCAGTACTTC.

This rearrangement joins TRBV19 to TRBJ2-7, with D uncertain. Trimming left V 4 bases short and J 1 base short, with 8 bases between. In germline, CDR1 is LNHDA, CDR2 SQIVND (reference sequence). The CDR3 is made up of 13 amino acids. The CDR3 bases are TGTGCCAGTAGTAAGACGGGTTCCTACGAGCAGTACTTC. It encodes CASSKTGSYEQYF.

V is TRBV27 and J is TRBJ2-7; the match to TRBD1 covers 8 bases. V dropped 5 bases and J dropped 3; count of bases not matched to a gene: 12. Germline V gene sequence: CDR1 MNHEY, CDR2 SMNVEV (reference sequence). The CDR3 length is 16 residues. CDR3 amino acids: CASSEAVGTGRYEQYF. The CDR3 bases are TGTGCCAGCAGTGAGGCCGTCGGGACAGGTCGCTACGAGCAGTACTTC.

The chain employs TRBV4-3 and TRBJ2-5; D is undetermined. Looked up from germline, CDR1 is LGHNA and CDR2 is YSLEER. The V gene lost 0 bases and the J gene lost 4 bases, with 15 bases spanning the gap. The length of the CDR3 is 16 residues. CDR3 nucleotides: TGCGCCAGCAGCCAAGAACGGTTCGGCACAGCAGAGACCCAGTACTTC. Translation gives CASSQERFGTAETQYF.

The chain has TRBV28 and TRBJ2-6, with TRBD2 identical over 9 bases. V lost 4 bases and J lost 4; bases outside the gene matches: 14. CDR1 is MDHEN, CDR2 SYDVKM, per germline. The CDR3 has 19 residues. CDR3 residues: CASSSLTSGTFTGANVLTF. CDR3 nucleotide sequence: TGTGCCAGCAGTTCCTTGACTAGCGGCACCTTTACAGGGGCCAACGTCCTGACTTTC.

The CDR3 loop reads CASSIGRGTGGHEQYF. CDR3 DNA sequence: TGTGCCAGTAGTATAGGGCGGGGGACAGGGGGCCACGAGCAGTACTTC. The J gene is TRBJ2-7, the V gene TRBV19; TRBD1 matches at 12 bases. This CDR3 contains 16 residues. The J segment lost 5 bases and the V segment lost 1 base, leaving 6 bases of the junction unmatched. Looked up from germline, CDR1 is LNHDA and CDR2 is SQIVND (reference sequence).

This sequence joins TRBV28 and TRBJ1-3; 9 positions match TRBD1. Germline V gives CDR1 MDHEN, CDR2 SYDVKM. CDR3 length: 18 amino acids. V dropped 3 bases and J dropped 3; count of bases not matched to a gene: 12. In DNA, the CDR3 is TGTGCCAGCAGTTTTAGGGGCGGTTGGGACAGGGTTGGAAACACCATATATTTT. Amino acid sequence: CASSFRGGWDRVGNTIYF.

This clone is medium-sized (0.01 to 0.1%). The chain links TRBV4-1 to TRBJ2-3; a possible D gene is TRBD1 (7 bases). CDR1 and CDR2 (germline): MGHRA, YSYEKL. This CDR3 is 17 amino acids long. Deletions cut 4 bases from V and 2 bases from J, with 19 bases between. CDR3 DNA sequence: TGCGCCAGCAGCCCGCGTTTACAGGGGAGGCCCACAGATACGCAGTATTTT. It codes for CASSPRLQGRPTDTQYF.

For the CDR3, the DNA is TGTGCCAGCACTCCAGGAGGGGGCCCAAGCTCCTACAATGAGCAGTTCTTC. Translated: CASTPGGGPSSYNEQFF. J is TRBJ2-1 and V is TRBV9, with D perhaps matching TRBD1 (7 bases). Germline loops: CDR1 SGDLS, CDR2 YYNGEE. The CDR3 runs to 17 residues. The V end was cut by 6 bases, the J end by 0 bases, with 19 bases between.

The CDR3 loop is CASSLQGAKYEQYF. The CDR3 coding sequence is TGTGCCAGCAGCTTACAGGGGGCGAAATACGAGCAGTACTTC. The rearrangement uses TRBV7-6 and TRBJ2-7, with 8 bases matching TRBD1. J lost 4 bases, V lost 2 bases, and 4 bases had no gene match. Germline CDR1 and CDR2: SGHVS and FNYEAQ. The CDR3 is made up of 14 amino acids.